This TCR beta chain was found in a study of cytomegalovirus exposure and HLA in healthy donors (TCRdb year 2017). About the investigation overall: An earlier analysis of 587 of the donors reported 250 to 300 Gb of sequence data and approximately 120 million unique TCR beta sequences obtained from approximately 180 million T cells. About 330 gigabases of sequencing data and around 80 million unique TCR sequences made up an early release that covered roughly 670 HLA-typed donors. Of the approximately 400 genotyped donors, 75% to 85% were placed in the genetic ancestry cluster associated with self-reported Caucasian donors. The study aimed to test whether signatures of past pathogen exposure could be identified by cataloging public T cell receptors. Using immunosequencing, the study profiled T cell repertoires from 500 to 800 subjects and related those repertoires to cytomegalovirus serostatus. A separate validation cohort of over a hundred different subjects was used in addition to the approximately 670-subject first cohort. To predict cytomegalovirus infection status, the study brought together high-throughput TCR immunosequencing, statistical association of individual TCRs with disease status, and machine learning. To study patterns of TCR occurrence, a later analysis re-analyzed previously published TCR beta repertoires from 500 to 850 donors and added high-resolution HLA genotyping. The later analysis used no new phenotypic data to find candidate immune exposures, relying instead on TCR beta sequences and their occurrence across donors. In an earlier analysis of a few hundred of the donors, high-throughput TCR beta sequencing was used to judge whether each TCR beta V gene segment behaved as functional or pseudogenic. Donor age, sex, ethnicity and CMV serostatus were compiled alongside the repertoire data. A later genetic analysis used genome-wide SNP genotypes for about 55% of the 666 donors, treating that subset as a discovery cohort. Every discovery cohort repertoire had been produced on one sequencing platform. HLA typing included class I and class II loci at four-digit resolution. Typing coverage varied by locus: 629-630 donors for A, B, C, DRB1 and DQB1; 500 to 550 for DQA1; around 610 for DPA1; fewer than 480 for DPB1. A handful of DR-DQ haplotypes were handled as single units for association and clustering because linkage in the cohort was strong. Among roughly 400 genotyped donors of the cohort, an average of around 220,000 unique TCR beta nucleotide sequences was sequenced per donor, of which 15% to 20% were non-productive.

The cohort consisted of 600 to 750 healthy bone marrow donors. Cohort members were all nominally healthy when sampled, although unrecorded immune exposures were likely present. The donor was CMV seropositive and belonged to the group of about 290 seropositive cohort members. Each donor provided a peripheral blood sample, and peripheral blood mononuclear cells were used for TCR beta sequencing. The Qiagen DNeasy Blood Extraction Kit was used to extract genomic DNA from the blood cell samples. General findings and caveats noted by the study authors: Because HLA typing was missing for some donors at each locus, association tests included only the typed subset. In an earlier analysis of some 500 of the donors, most TCR beta V segments were observed in productive rearrangements about 90% or about 30% of the time, broadly matching IMGT annotations. In both the original and validation cohorts, the classifier was reported to diagnose cytomegalovirus status with high specificity and sensitivity. The presence/absence analyses assumed that sequencing depth was roughly uniform across donors, and that assumption may not be true. In a later analysis, 15,000 to 20,000 TCR beta sequences were associated with specific HLA alleles at a false discovery rate of 0.05. It was suggested by the authors that the approach could potentially be generalized to other disease states and immunological phenotypes. When HLA alleles, especially DR and DQ, strongly co-occurred, attributing TCR associations to individual alleles was difficult. Correlated functional status among segregating V segments might reflect linkage disequilibrium, but an unknown experimental factor could not be ruled out. Across donors, most TCR sequences were observed very rarely, whereas some public TCRs were present in many individuals. Some IMGT-functional V segments, including TRBV6-2 and TRBV6-3, could not be told apart with the 87-base-pair reads, so those segments were excluded. A cluster of highly shared sequence variants was judged likely to represent a technical artifact of the sequencing pipeline. In a later analysis, most CMV-associated TCR beta chains were found to appear HLA-restricted, with HLA associations seemingly driven largely by CMV exposure. V-gene and J-gene trimming of TCR beta chains was associated with a missense DCLRE1C variant in a later genetic analysis, and the association was replicated in an independent cohort. A few of the identified cytomegalovirus-associated TCR beta chains were confirmed in vitro to be specific for cytomegalovirus antigens. In a later analysis, the rate of TCR association differed among HLA loci, with DRB1 alleles having the most associated TCRs and HLA-C alleles having the fewest. This cohort had only TCR beta chains sequenced, and the lack of alpha or paired-chain data limited which features could be detected. A further reported finding was that TCR beta sequences accurately predicted the HLA-A and HLA-B alleles for most subjects in the first cohort. Because counts were too low, about 18 rarely observed V segments, including chromosome 9 orphons, were left out of the earlier analysis of 500 to 650 of the donors. Immune exposure information for the cohort was limited to CMV serostatus. In a later genetic analysis, fewer N-insertions in productive TCRs were reported among donors in an Asian-associated ancestry cluster than the roughly 700-donor mean. In a later analysis, several top co-occurrence clusters were reported to appear linked to parvovirus B19, influenza, CMV and Epstein-Barr virus. Compared with equally common non-associated chains, HLA-associated TCR beta chains in a later analysis were more clonally expanded and had lower generation probabilities. The study listed 150 to 200 TCR beta chains as associated with cytomegalovirus.

Points on this clone: Its antigen has not been determined. Per-nucleotide qualities are absent, and no much larger clonotype sits a single base away.

Trimmed from V: 5 bases; trimmed from J: 5 bases; junction bases lacking a gene match: 15. Measured from the cysteine to the phenylalanine, the CDR3 is 18 residues long. Only the CDR3 portion is preserved as DNA: 54 bases, with reading frame beginning at the first base. For CDR1 and CDR2, the germline V gene lists KGHSH and LQKENI. The library relied on the immunoSEQ multiplex PCR assay. The multiplex PCR relied on a mix of 60 forward primers for TCR Vbeta segments and 13 reverse primers for TCR Jbeta segments. A multiplex PCR assay on genomic DNA amplified the CDR3 region of rearranged TCR beta genes. The amplified TCR beta libraries were sequenced on the Illumina HiSeq System as 87-base-pair reads. As for the original processing: Across the 700 or so repertoires, a later analysis counted 80 million or so unique TCR beta chains, roughly 11 million of which were shared by at least two donors. To remove PCR and sequencing errors, raw reads were error-corrected and collapsed into unique sequences using a nearest-neighbor algorithm that merged closely related sequences. V, D and J gene segments were assigned by aligning CDR3 sequences to IMGT reference sequences. For a sequence to be retained, a match of at least six nucleotides was required to both a V gene segment and a J gene segment. Rearrangements were called productive when the CDR3 lacked stop codons and stayed in frame with V and J; all others were non-productive. CDR3 was defined according to IMGT convention as the region running from the second conserved V-encoded cysteine to the conserved J-encoded phenylalanine. The earlier analysis of 500 to 750 of the donors excluded any sequence lacking an unambiguous match to a single V gene segment. An earlier analysis of fewer than 750 of the donors called V segments functional above 56.7% productive rearrangements and segregating when the between-donor standard deviation exceeded 5%. A statistical classification framework was built for diagnosing cytomegalovirus status from the catalog of TCR beta chain sequences. V and J gene assignment, in a later analysis, came from comparing TCR nucleotide sequences with IMGT/GENE-DB human TR gene sequences. Using the TCRdist pipeline, a later analysis assigned CDR3 sequences along with most-parsimonious VDJ recombination scenarios. In a later analysis, each TCR beta chain was defined by its CDR3 amino acid sequence together with its V-gene family, and reads lacking a unique V-gene family were excluded. A later analysis removed several hundred highly shared, low-generation-probability nucleotide sequences to deal with suspected cross-contamination and a sequencing artifact. For each public chain, a later analysis derived a clonal expansion index from normalized ranks of inferred template counts within each repertoire. In a later analysis, generation probabilities were computed using a VDJ recombination model fitted to out-of-frame rearrangements, and the results were checked against IGoR. In a later analysis, TCR-TCR, TCR-HLA and TCR-CMV co-occurrence was scored with hypergeometric tests, and a repertoire-size bias correction was applied to TCR pairs. False discovery rates were estimated in a later analysis by permuting HLA or CMV assignments 20 times. A later analysis grouped co-occurring TCRs with DBSCAN, adding TCRdist sequence similarity when clustering within HLA-allele-positive subsets. Repertoires with fewer than 30,000 or more than 120,000 public chains, plus five repertoires with anomalous nucleotide sharing, were excluded from co-occurrence clustering. TCRdb carries this immuneACCESS record with in-frame sequences only. Its versions omit some clonotypes, under half of them owing to an unresolved V gene in the studies checked, with the rest unexplained. V and J calls and clone size are given by that table; D and trimming were obtained from the DNA. The sample table lists 140,000 to 150,000 clones, less than 85% of them with a count of one. The ten top clones hold about 2% of the sample.

What was sequenced was PBMCs. The source is a woman aged 60-75 years in good health and CMV-seropositive. The V and J segments used are TRBV18 and TRBJ2-5; TRBD2 agrees with 12 junctional bases. CDR3 sequence: CASSNLTPGLAGRETQYF. In nucleotide form, the sequence is TGTGCCAGCTCAAACCTAACCCCAGGACTAGCGGGGAGGGAGACCCAGTACTTC.